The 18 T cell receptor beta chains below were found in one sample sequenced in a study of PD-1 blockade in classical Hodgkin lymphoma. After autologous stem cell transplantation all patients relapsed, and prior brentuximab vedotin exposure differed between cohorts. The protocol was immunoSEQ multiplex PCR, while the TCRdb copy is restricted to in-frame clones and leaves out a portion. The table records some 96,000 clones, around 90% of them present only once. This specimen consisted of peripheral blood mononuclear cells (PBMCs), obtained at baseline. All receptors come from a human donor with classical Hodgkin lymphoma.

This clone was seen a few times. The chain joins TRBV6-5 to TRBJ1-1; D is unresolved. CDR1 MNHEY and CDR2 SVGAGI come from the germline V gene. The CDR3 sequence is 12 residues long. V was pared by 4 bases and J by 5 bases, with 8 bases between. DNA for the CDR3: TGTGCCAGCAGTTCACCATCAACTGAAGCTTTCTTT. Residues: CASSSPSTEAFF.

Here the CDR3 reads CASSILPGQRINYGYTF. The CDR3, as DNA: TGTGCCAGTAGTATATTACCGGGACAGCGAATCAACTATGGCTACACCTTC. This chain uses TRBV19 with TRBJ1-2, with TRBD1 identical over 7 bases. Germline trimming cut 2 bases from V and 2 bases from J; bases unmatched to any gene: 11. This CDR3 has 17 amino acids. CDR1 LNHDA and CDR2 SQIVND come from the germline V gene (reference sequence).

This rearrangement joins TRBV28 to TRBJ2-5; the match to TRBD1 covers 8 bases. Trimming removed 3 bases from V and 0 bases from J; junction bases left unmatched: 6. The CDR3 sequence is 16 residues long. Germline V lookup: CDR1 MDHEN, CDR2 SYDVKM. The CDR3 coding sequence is TGTGCCAGCAGTTTGATCCAGGGGGCGTACCAAGAGACCCAGTACTTC. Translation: CASSLIQGAYQETQYF.

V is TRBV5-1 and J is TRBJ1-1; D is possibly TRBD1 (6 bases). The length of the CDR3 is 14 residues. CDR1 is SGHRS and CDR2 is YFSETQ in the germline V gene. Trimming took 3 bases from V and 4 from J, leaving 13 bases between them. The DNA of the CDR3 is TGCGCCAGCAGCTCACAGGGCGTCGGCACTGAAGCTTTCTTT. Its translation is CASSSQGVGTEAFF.

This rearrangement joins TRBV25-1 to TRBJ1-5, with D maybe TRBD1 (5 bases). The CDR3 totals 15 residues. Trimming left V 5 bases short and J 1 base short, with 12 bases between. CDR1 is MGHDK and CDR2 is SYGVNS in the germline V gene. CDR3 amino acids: CASSPRGRSNQPQHF. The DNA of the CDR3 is TGTGCCAGCAGTCCCCGGGGCCGAAGCAATCAGCCCCAGCATTTT.

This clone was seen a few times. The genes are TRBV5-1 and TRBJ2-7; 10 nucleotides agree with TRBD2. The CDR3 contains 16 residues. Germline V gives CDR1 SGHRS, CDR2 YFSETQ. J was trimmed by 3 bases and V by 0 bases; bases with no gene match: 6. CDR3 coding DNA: TGCGCCAGCAGCTTGGTACTAGCGGGAACAAACTACGAGCAGTACTTC. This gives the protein CASSLVLAGTNYEQYF.

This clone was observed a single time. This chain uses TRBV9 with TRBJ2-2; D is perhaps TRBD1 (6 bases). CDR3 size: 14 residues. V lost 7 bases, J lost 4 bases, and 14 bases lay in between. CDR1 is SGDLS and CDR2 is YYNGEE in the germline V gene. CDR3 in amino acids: CASSGVDFTGELFF. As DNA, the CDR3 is TGTGCCAGCTCAGGGGTCGATTTCACCGGGGAGCTGTTTTTT.

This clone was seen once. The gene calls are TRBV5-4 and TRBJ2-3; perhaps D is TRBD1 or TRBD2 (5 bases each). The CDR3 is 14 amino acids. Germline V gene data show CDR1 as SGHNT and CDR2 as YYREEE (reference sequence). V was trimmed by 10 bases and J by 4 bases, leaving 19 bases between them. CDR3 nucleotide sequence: TGTGCCTCCAGCCGGGGTTTAGGGGCAGATACGCAGTATTTT. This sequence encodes CASSRGLGADTQYF.

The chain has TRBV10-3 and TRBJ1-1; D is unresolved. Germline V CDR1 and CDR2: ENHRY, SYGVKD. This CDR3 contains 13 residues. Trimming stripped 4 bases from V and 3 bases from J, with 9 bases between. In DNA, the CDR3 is TGTGCCATCAGTGCCGGGGAAGACACTGAAGCTTTCTTT. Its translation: CAISAGEDTEAFF.

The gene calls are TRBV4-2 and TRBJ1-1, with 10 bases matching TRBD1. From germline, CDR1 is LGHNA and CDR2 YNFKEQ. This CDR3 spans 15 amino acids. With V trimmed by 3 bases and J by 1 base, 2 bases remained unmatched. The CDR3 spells CASSQGTGENTEAFF. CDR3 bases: TGTGCCAGCAGCCAGGGGACAGGGGAGAACACTGAAGCTTTCTTT.

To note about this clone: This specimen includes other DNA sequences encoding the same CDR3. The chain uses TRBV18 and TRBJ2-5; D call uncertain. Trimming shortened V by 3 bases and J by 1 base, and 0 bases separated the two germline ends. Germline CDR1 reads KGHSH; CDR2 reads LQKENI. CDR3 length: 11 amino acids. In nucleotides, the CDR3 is TGTGCCAGCTCACCCCAAGAGACCCAGTACTTC. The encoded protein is CASSPQETQYF. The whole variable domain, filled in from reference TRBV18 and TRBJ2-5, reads NAGVMQNPRHLVRRRGQEARLRCSPMKGHSHVYWYRQLPEEGLKFMVYLQKENIIDESGMPKERFSAEFPKEGPSILRIQQVVRGDSAAYFCASSPQETQYFGPGTRLLVL.

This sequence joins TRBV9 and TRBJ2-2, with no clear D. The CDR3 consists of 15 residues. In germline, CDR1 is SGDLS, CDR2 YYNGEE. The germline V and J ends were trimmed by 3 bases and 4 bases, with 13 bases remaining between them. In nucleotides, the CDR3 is TGTGCCAGCAGCGACAGACTGGGTTCCACCGGGGAGCTGTTTTTT. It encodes CASSDRLGSTGELFF.

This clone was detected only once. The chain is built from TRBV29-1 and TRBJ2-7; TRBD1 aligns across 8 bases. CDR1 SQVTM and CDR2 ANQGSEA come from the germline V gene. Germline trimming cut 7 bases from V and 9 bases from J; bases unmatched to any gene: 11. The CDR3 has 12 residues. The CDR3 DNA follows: TGCAGCGGAGGACAGGGTGCTTCCCGGCAGTACTTC. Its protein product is CSGGQGASRQYF.

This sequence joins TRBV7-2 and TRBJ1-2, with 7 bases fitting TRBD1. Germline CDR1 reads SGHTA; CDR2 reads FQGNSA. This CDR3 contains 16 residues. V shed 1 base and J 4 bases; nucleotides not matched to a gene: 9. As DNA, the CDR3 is TGTGCCAGCAGCTTAGGGCGAAGGGGGCGCTCCTATGGCTACACCTTC. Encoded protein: CASSLGRRGRSYGYTF.

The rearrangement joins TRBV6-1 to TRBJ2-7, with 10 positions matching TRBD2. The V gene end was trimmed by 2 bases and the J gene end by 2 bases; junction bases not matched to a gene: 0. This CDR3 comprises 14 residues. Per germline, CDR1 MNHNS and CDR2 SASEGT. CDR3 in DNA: TGTGCCAGCAGTGAACTAGCGGGAGCCTACGAGCAGTACTTC. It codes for CASSELAGAYEQYF.

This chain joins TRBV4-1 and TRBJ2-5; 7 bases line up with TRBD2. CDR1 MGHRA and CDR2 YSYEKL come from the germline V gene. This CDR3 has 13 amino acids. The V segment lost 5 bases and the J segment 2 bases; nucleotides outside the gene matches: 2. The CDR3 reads CASSTLAQETQYF. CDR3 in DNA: TGCGCCAGCAGCACACTAGCGCAAGAGACCCAGTACTTC.

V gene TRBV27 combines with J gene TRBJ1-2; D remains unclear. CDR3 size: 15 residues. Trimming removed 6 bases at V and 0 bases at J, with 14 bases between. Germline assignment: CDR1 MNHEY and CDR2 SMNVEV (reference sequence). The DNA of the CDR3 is TGTGCCAGCAGCCGGGCGGGGTCCGCTAACTATGGCTACACCTTC. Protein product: CASSRAGSANYGYTF.

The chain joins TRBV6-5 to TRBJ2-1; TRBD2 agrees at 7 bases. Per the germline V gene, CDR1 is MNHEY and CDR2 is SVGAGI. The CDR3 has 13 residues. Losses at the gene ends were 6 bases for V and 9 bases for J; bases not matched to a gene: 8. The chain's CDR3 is CASRGGSVGEQFF. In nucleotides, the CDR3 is TGTGCCAGCAGGGGCGGGAGTGTAGGTGAGCAGTTCTTC.